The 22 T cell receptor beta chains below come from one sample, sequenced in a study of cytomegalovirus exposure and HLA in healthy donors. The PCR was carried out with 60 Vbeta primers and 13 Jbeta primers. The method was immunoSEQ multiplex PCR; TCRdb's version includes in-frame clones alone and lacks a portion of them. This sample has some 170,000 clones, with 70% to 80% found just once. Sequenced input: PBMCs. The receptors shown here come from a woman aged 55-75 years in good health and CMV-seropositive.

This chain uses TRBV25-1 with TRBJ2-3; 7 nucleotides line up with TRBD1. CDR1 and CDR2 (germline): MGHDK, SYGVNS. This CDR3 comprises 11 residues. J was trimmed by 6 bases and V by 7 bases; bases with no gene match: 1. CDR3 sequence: CASTTGDTQYF. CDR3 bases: TGTGCCAGCACGACAGGGGATACGCAGTATTTT.

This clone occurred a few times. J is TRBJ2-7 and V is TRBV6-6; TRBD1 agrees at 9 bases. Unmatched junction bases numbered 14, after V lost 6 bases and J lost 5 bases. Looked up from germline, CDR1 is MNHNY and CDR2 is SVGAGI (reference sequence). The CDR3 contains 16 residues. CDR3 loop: CASRPPGTGKSHEQYF. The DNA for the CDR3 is TGTGCCAGCAGACCCCCAGGGACAGGGAAGAGTCACGAGCAGTACTTC.

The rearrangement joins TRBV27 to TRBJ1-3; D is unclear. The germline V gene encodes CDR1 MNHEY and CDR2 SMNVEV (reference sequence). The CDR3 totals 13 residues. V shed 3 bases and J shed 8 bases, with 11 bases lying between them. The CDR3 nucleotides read TGTGCCAGCAGTTTCGCCAGTGGTTACACCATATATTTT. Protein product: CASSFASGYTIYF.

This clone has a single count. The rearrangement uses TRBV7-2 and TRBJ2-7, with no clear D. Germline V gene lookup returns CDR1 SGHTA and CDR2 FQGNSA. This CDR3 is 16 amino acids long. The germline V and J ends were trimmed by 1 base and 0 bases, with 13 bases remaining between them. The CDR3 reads CASSLVMLRSSYEQYF. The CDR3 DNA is TGTGCCAGCAGCTTAGTAATGTTGCGGAGCTCCTACGAGCAGTACTTC.

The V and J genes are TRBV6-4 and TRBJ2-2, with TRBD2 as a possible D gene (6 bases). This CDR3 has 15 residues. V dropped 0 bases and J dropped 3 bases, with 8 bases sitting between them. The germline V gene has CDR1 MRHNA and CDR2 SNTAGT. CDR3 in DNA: TGTGCCAGCAGTGACTCGGGGGGAGACACCGGGGAGCTGTTTTTT. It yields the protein CASSDSGGDTGELFF.

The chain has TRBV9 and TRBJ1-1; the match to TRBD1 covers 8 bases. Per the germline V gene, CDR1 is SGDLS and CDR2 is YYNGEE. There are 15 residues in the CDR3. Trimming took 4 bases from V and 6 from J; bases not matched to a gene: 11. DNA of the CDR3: TGTGCCAGCAGCTCCCCCCACAGGGGGACGGCTGAAGCTTTCTTT. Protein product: CASSSPHRGTAEAFF.

The CDR3, as DNA: TGTGCCAGCAGCCCCGGACCCGGGGGTTTCGGCGGGGAGCTGTTTTTT. This encodes CASSPGPGGFGGELFF. The chain employs TRBV9 and TRBJ2-2; D might be TRBD2 (6 bases). The CDR3 spans 16 residues. Germline values: CDR1 SGDLS, CDR2 YYNGEE. Trimming removed 4 bases at V and 7 bases at J, with 20 bases between. Based on the CDR3 plus reference TRBV9 and TRBJ2-2, the full variable domain is DSGVTQTPKHLITATGQRVTLRCSPRSGDLSVYWYQQSLDQGLQFLIQYYNGEERAKGNILERFSAQQFPDLHSELNLSSLELGDSALYFCASSPGPGGFGGELFFGEGSRLTVL.

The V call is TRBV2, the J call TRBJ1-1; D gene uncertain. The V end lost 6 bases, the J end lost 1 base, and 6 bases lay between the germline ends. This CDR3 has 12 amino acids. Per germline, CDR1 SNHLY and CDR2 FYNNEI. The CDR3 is CASRLQNTEAFF. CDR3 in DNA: TGTGCCAGCAGATTACAGAACACTGAAGCTTTCTTT.

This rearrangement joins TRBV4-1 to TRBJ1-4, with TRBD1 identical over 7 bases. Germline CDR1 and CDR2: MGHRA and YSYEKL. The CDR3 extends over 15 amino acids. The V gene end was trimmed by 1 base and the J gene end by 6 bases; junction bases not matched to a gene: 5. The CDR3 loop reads CASSQAGTDYEKLFF. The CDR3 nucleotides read TGCGCCAGCAGCCAAGCCGGGACAGATTATGAAAAACTGTTTTTT.

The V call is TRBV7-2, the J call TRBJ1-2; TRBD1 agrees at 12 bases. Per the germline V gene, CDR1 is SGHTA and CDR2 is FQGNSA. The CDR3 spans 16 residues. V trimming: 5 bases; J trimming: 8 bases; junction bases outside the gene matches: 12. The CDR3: CASSPRGTGGAFGYTF. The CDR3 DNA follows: TGTGCCAGCAGCCCAAGAGGGACAGGGGGCGCGTTCGGCTACACCTTC.

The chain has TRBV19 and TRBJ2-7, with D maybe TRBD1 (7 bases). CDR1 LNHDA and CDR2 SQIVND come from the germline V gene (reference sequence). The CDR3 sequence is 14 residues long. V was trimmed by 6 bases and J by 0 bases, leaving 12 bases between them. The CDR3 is CASRAGQYSYEQYF. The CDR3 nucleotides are TGTGCCAGTAGGGCGGGACAGTACTCCTACGAGCAGTACTTC.

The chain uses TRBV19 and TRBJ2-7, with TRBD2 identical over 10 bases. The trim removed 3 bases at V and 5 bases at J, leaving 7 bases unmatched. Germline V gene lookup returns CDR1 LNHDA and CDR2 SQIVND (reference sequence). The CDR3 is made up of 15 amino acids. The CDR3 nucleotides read TGTGCCAGTAGTATTTCTAGCGGGAGTTTAAACGAGCAGTACTTC. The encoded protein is CASSISSGSLNEQYF.

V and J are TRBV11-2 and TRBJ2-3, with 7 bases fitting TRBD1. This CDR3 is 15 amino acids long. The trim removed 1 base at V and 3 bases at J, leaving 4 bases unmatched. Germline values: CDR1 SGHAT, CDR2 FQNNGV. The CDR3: CASSLGAGGTDTQYF. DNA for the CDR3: TGTGCCAGCAGCTTAGGGGCAGGGGGAACAGATACGCAGTATTTT.

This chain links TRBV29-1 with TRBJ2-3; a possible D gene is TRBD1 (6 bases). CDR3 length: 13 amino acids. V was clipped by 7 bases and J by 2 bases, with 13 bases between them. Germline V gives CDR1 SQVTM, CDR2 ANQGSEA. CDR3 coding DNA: TGCAGCGCCAGGACAGATACCACAGATACGCAGTATTTT. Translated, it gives CSARTDTTDTQYF.

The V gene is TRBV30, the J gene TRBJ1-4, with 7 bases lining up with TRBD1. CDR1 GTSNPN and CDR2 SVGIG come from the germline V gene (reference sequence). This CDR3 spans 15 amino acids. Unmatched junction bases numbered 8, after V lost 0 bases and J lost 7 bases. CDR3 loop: CAWSVGQGVGEKLFF. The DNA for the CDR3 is TGTGCCTGGAGTGTTGGGCAGGGGGTAGGTGAAAAACTGTTTTTT. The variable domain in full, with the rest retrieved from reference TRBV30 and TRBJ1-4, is SQTIHQWPATLVQPVGSPLSLECTVEGTSNPNLYWYRQAAGRGLQLLFYSVGIGQISSEVPQNLSASRPQDRQFILSSKKLLLSDSGFYLCAWSVGQGVGEKLFFGSGTQLSVL.

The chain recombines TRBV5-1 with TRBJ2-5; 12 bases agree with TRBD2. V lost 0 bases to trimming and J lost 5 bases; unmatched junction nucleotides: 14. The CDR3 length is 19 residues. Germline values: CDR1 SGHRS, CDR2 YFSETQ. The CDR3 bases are TGCGCCAGCAGCTTGGATGGGCAGGGACCTAGCGGGAGGGCGGAGACCCAGTACTTC. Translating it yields CASSLDGQGPSGRAETQYF.

Here the CDR3 DNA reads TGCAGCGTTGAAGTAGCGGTAACCGGGGAGCTGTTTTTT. This codes for CSVEVAVTGELFF. The chain has TRBV29-1 and TRBJ2-2, with D tentatively TRBD2 (6 bases). V lost 1 base and J 5 bases, leaving 8 bases between the germline ends. The CDR3 has 13 residues. Germline CDR1 and CDR2: SQVTM and ANQGSEA.

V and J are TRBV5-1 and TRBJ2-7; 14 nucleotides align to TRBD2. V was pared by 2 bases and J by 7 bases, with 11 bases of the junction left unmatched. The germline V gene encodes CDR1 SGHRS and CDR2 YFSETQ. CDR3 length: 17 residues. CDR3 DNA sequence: TGCGCCAGCAGCTTCATTGGGACTAGCGGGAGCCGAGGTGAGCAGTACTTC. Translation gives CASSFIGTSGSRGEQYF.

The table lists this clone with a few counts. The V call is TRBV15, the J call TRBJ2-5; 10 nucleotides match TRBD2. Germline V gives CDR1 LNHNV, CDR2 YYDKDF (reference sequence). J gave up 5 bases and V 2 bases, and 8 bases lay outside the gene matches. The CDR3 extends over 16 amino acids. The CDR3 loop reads CATSRRAGGQWETQYF. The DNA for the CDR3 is TGTGCCACCAGCAGACGAGCGGGGGGGCAGTGGGAGACCCAGTACTTC. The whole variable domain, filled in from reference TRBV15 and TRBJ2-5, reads DAMVIQNPRYQVTQFGKPVTLSCSQTLNHNVMYWYQQKSSQAPKLLFHYYDKDFNNEADTPDNFQSRRPNTSFCFLDIRSPGLGDTAMYLCATSRRAGGQWETQYFGPGTRLLVL.

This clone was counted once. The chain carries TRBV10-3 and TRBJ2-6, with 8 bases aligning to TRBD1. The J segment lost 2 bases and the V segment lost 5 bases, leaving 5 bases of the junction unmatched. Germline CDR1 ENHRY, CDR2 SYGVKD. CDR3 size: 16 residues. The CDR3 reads CAISKPGGAGANVLTF. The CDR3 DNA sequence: TGTGCCATCAGTAAACCAGGGGGCGCTGGGGCCAACGTCCTGACTTTC.

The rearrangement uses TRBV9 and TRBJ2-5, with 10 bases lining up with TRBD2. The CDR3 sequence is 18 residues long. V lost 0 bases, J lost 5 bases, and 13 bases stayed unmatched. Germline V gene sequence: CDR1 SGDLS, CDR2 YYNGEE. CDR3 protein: CASSVVGSEAGGRETQYF. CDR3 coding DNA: TGTGCCAGCAGCGTAGTTGGAAGCGAAGCGGGGGGGCGGGAGACCCAGTACTTC.

The CDR3 DNA is TGTGCCAGCAGTGAGAGAGGCGACAGGAGCAATCAGCCCCAGCATTTT. This codes for CASSERGDRSNQPQHF. The J gene is TRBJ1-5, the V gene TRBV2; perhaps TRBD1 as D (6 bases). This CDR3 has 16 amino acids. CDR1 is SNHLY, CDR2 FYNNEI, per germline. The ends were cut back, 3 bases at V and 1 base at J, with 13 bases in the middle.